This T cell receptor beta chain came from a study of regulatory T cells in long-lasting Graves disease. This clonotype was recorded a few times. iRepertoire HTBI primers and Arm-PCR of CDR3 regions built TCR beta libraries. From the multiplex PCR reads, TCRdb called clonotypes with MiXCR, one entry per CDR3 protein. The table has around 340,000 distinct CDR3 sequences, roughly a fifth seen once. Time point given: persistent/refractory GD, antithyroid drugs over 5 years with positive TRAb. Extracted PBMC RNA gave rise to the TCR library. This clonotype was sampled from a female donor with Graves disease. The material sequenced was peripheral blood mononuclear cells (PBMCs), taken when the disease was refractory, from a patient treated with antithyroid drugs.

The CDR3 region is CASLLPSGIETQYF. For the CDR3, the DNA is TGTGCCAGCCTCCTGCCTAGCGGGATTGAGACCCAGTACTTC. The chain uses TRBV7-9 and TRBJ2-5; 9 bases match TRBD2. V trimming: 8 bases; J trimming: 5 bases; junction bases outside the gene matches: 9. From germline, CDR1 is SEHNR and CDR2 FQNEAQ (reference sequence). The CDR3 totals 14 residues. The complete variable domain, with remaining parts taken from reference TRBV7-9 and TRBJ2-5, reads DTGVSQNPRHKITKRGQNVTFRCDPISEHNRLYWYRQTLGQGPEFLTYFQNEAQLEKSRLLSDRFSAERPKGSFSTLEIQRTEQGDSAMYLCASLLPSGIETQYFGPGTRLLVL.